This TCR beta chain was observed in a study of memory CD8 T cells in hepatitis C reinfection. The overall study: Chronic HCV followed reinfection in two donors who cleared primary infection. Findings and caveats of the study: Conclusions on public clonotypes and secondary clearance were not definitive with several donors.

The time point here: late/post reinfection, 12 to 24 weeks after detection. The sorted cells went straight to TCR sequencing with no prior in vitro expansion. Control naive CD8 T cells came from a couple of donors at all three reinfection time points. The method was immunoSEQ multiplex PCR; TCRdb's version includes in-frame clones alone and lacks a portion of them. The sample contains tens of thousands of clones, 89% of which appear only once. Germline V gene sequence: CDR1 SGHRS, CDR2 YFSETQ. Unmatched junction bases numbered 10, after V lost 4 bases and J lost 4 bases. The CDR3 is made up of 15 amino acids. Details on this clone: Its antigen is as yet unknown.

This receptor was identified in a man younger than 35 with hepatitis C virus infection. This chain uses TRBV5-1 with TRBJ1-2; 7 bases match TRBD1. The sequenced sample consisted of naive CD8+ T cells sorted from blood. The CDR3 spells CASSLHYGTAYGYTF. The CDR3 nucleotides are TGCGCCAGCAGCCTCCATTACGGGACAGCCTATGGCTACACCTTC.